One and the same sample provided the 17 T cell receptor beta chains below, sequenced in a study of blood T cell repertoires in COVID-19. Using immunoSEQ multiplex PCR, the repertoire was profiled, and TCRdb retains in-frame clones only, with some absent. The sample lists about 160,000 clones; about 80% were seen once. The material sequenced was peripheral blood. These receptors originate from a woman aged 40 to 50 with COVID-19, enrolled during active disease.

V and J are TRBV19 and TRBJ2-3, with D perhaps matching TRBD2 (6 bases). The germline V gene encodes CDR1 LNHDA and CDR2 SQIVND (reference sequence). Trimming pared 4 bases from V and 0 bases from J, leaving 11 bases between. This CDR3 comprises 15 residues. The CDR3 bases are TGTGCCAGTAGTAGGAAGAGCGGGAGCACAGATACGCAGTATTTT. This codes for CASSRKSGSTDTQYF.

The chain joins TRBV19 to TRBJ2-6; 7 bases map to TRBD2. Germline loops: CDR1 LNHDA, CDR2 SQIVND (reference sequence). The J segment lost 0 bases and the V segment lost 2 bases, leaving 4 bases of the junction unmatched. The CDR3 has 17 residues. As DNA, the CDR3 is TGTGCCAGTAGTATATCAGCGGGGTTCTCTGGGGCCAACGTCCTGACTTTC. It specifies CASSISAGFSGANVLTF. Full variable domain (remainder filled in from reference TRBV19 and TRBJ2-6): DGGITQSPKYLFRKEGQNVTLSCEQNLNHDAMYWYRQDPGQGLRLIYYSQIVNDFQKGDIAEGYSVSREKKESFPLTVTSAQKNPTAFYLCASSISAGFSGANVLTFGAGSRLTVL.

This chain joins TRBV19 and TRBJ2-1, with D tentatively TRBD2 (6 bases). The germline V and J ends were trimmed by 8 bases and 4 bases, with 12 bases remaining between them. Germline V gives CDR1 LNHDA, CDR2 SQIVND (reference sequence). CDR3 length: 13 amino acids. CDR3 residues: CASSRLGYNEQFF. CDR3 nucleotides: TGTGCCAGTTCGAGACTAGGGTACAATGAGCAGTTCTTC.

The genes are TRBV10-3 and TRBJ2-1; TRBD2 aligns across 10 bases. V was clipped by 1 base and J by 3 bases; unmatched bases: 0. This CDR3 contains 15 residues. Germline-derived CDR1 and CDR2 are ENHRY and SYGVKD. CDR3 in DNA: TGTGCCATCAGTGAGTTAGCGGGGGGCTACAATGAGCAGTTCTTC. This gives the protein CAISELAGGYNEQFF.

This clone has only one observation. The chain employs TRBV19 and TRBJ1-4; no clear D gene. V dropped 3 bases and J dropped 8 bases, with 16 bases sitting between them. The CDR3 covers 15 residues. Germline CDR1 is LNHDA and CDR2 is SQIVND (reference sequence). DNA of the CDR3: TGTGCCAGTAGTATCAGGTGGCCCCCGGGGGAAAAACTGTTTTTT. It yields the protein CASSIRWPPGEKLFF.

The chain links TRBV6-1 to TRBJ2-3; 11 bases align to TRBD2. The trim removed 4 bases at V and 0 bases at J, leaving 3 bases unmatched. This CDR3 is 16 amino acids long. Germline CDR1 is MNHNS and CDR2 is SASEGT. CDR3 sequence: CASSGGTSGSTDTQYF. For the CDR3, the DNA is TGTGCCAGCAGTGGGGGGACTAGCGGAAGCACAGATACGCAGTATTTT.

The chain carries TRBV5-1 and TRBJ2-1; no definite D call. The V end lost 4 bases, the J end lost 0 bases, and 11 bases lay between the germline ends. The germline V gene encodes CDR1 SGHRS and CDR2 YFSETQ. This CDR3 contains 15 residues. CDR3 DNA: TGCGCCAGCAGCCATCGCGTTAGCTCCTACAATGAGCAGTTCTTC. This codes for CASSHRVSSYNEQFF.

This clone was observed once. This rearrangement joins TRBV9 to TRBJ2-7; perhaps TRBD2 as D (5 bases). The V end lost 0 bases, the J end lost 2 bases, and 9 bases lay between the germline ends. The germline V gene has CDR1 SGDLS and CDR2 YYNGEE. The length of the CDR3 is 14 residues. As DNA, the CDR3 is TGTGCCAGCAGCGTAGGAGGGTCCCCCTACGAGCAGTACTTC. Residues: CASSVGGSPYEQYF. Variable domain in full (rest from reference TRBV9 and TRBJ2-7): DSGVTQTPKHLITATGQRVTLRCSPRSGDLSVYWYQQSLDQGLQFLIQYYNGEERAKGNILERFSAQQFPDLHSELNLSSLELGDSALYFCASSVGGSPYEQYFGPGTRLTVT.

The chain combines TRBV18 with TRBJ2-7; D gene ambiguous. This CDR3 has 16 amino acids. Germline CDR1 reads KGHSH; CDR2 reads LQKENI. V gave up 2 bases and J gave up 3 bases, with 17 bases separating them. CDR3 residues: CASSPSRFREDYEQYF. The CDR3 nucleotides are TGTGCCAGCTCACCAAGTAGGTTCAGAGAGGACTACGAGCAGTACTTC.

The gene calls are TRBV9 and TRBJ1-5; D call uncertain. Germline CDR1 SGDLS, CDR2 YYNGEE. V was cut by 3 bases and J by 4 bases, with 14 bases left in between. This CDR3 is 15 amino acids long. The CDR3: CASSATTGWNQPQHF. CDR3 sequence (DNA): TGTGCCAGCAGCGCAACTACGGGGTGGAATCAGCCCCAGCATTTT.

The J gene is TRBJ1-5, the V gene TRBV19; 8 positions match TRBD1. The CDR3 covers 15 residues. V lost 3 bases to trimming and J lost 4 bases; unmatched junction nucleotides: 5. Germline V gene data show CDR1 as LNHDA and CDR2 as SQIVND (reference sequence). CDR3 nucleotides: TGTGCCAGTAGTATTTGGGACAGGCTGAATCAGCCCCAGCATTTT. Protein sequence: CASSIWDRLNQPQHF.

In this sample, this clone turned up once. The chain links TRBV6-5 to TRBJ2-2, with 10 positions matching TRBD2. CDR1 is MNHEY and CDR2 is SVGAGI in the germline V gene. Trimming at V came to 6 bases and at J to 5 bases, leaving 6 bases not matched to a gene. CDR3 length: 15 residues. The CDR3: CASSRDSGGTGELFF. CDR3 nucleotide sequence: TGTGCCAGCAGCCGTGATAGCGGGGGGACCGGGGAGCTGTTTTTT.

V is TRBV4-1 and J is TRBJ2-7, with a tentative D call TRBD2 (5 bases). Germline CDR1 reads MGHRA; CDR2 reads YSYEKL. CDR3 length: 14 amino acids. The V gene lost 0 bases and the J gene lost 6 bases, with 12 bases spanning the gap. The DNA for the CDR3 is TGCGCCAGCAGCCAAGATCTTGTCGGGGTCGAGCAGTACTTC. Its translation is CASSQDLVGVEQYF.

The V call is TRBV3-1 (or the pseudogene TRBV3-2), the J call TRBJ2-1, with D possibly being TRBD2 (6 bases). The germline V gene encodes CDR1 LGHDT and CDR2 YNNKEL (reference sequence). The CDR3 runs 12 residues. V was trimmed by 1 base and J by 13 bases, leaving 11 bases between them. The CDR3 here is CASSQVGGPQFF. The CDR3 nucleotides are TGTGCCAGCAGCCAAGTCGGGGGACCACAGTTCTTC.

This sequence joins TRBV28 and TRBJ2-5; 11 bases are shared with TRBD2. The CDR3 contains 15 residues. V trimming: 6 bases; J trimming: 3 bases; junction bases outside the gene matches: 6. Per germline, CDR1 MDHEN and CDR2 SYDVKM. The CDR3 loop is CASSYSGGVEETQYF. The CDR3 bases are TGTGCCAGCAGCTATAGCGGGGGGGTTGAAGAGACCCAGTACTTC.

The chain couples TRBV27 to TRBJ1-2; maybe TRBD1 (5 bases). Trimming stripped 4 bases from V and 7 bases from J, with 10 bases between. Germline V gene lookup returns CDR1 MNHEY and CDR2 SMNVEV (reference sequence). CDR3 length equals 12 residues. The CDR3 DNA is TGTGCCAGCAGTTCAGGGATAGGTGGCTACACCTTC. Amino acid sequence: CASSSGIGGYTF.

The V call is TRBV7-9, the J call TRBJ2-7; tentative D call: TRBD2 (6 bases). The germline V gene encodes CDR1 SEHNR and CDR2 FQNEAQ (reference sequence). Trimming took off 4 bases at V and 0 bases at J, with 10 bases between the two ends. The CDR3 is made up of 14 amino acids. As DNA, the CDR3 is TGTGCCAGCAGCTACGACGGGAGCTCCTACGAGCAGTACTTC. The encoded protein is CASSYDGSSYEQYF.